This T cell receptor beta chain was sequenced during a study of T cells in Graves' hyperthyroidism and ophthalmopathy. Researchers amplified the TCR beta CDR3 regions from RNA transcripts. The HTBI primer set drove a first-round RT-PCR of the TCR CDR3. One entry per CDR3 protein results from TCRdb running MiXCR on the multiplex PCR reads. The sample lists some 500,000 distinct CDR3 sequences, 16% occurring once. This clonotype was recorded once. This may be a read error, as it is one base from a much larger clone. This CDR3 fails to terminate in the conserved phenylalanine or tryptophan, so it likely reflects a read error. This receptor was identified in a woman aged 30 to 39 with Graves' ophthalmopathy. The sample was blood.

CDR3: CASSFVGPEETQYL. The CDR3 DNA reads as TGCGCCAGCAGCTTTGTGGGGCCTGAAGAGACCCAGTACCTC. The chain has TRBV5-1 and TRBJ2-5; D is possibly TRBD1 (5 bases). Germline V lookup: CDR1 SGHRS, CDR2 YFSETQ. V was clipped by 2 bases and J by 3 bases, with 11 bases between them. The CDR3 sequence is 14 residues long.